This TCR beta chain was captured in a study of T cells after posttransplantation cyclophosphamide. Study conclusions and caveats: Donor-recipient repertoire similarity was low at 1-2 months, rising over year one.

This clone was recorded many times. What it binds is unknown. Treatment was busulfan-fludarabine conditioning, a marrow graft, and cyclophosphamide on days +3 and +4. From germline, CDR1 is WNHNN and CDR2 SYGVQD (reference sequence). Trimming pared 1 base from V and 7 bases from J, leaving 11 bases between. This CDR3 has 13 residues. The assay was immunoSEQ multiplex PCR, and TCRdb's table has in-frame clones only and misses some. Altogether 16,000 or so clones were found in the sample, and no singletons occur. This TCR came from a female patient between 30 and 39 years old who received an allogeneic stem cell transplant from a related donor, was CMV-positive, and had no GVHD. Some T cells could come from the graft donor. This chain joins TRBV10-1 and TRBJ2-7; D perhaps matches TRBD1 (6 bases). This sample comprised PBMCs, obtained after allogeneic stem cell transplant with posttransplant cyclophosphamide. CDR3 protein: CASSEFGGREQYF. CDR3 nucleotide sequence: TGCGCCAGCAGTGAGTTTGGGGGCAGGGAGCAGTACTTC.